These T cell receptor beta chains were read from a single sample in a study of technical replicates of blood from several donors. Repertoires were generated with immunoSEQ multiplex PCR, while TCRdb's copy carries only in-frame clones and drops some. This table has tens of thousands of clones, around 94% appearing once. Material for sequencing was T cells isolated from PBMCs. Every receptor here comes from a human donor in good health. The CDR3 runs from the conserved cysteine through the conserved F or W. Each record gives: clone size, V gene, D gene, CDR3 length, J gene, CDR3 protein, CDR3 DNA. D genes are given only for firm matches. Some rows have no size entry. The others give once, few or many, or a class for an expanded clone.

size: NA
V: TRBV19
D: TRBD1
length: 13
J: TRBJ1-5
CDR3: CASSRTGEEPQHF
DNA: TGTGCCAGTAGTAGGACAGGGGAAGAGCCCCAGCATTTT

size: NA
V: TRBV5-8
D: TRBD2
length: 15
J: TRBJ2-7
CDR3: CASSYLAGGPYEQYF
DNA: TGTGCCAGCAGCTATTTAGCGGGAGGGCCCTACGAGCAGTACTTC

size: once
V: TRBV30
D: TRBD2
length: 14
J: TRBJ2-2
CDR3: CAWRAGEVTGELFF
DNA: TGTGCCTGGAGAGCGGGAGAAGTAACCGGGGAGCTGTTTTTT

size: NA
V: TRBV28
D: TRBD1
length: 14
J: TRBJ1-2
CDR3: CASRAGGPIYGYTF
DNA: TGTGCCAGCAGAGCAGGGGGCCCAATCTATGGCTACACCTTC

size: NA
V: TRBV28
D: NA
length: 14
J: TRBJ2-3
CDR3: CASSPGTITDTQYF
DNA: TGTGCCAGCAGTCCTGGCACTATCACAGATACGCAGTATTTT

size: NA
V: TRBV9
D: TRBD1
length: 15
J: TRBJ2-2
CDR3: CASSVQGASTGELFF
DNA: TGTGCCAGCAGCGTACAGGGGGCGAGCACCGGGGAGCTGTTTTTT

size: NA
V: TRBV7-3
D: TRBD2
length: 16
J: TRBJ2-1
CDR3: CASFEGVAGGSGEQFF
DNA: TGTGCCAGCTTCGAAGGGGTAGCGGGAGGGTCGGGTGAGCAGTTCTTC

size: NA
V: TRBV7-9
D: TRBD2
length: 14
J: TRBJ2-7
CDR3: CASSLGLAGVEQYF
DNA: TGTGCCAGCAGCCTGGGACTAGCGGGAGTCGAGCAGTACTTC

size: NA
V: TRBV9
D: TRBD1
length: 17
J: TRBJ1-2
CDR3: CASSVGSQWTGGHGYTF
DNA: TGTGCCAGCAGCGTAGGCTCTCAGTGGACAGGGGGCCATGGCTACACCTTC

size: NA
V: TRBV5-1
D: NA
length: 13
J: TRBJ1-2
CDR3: CASSLDSIYGYTF
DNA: TGCGCCAGCAGCTTGGACAGCATCTATGGCTACACCTTC

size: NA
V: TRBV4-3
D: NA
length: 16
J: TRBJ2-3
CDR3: CASSQLTGTETDTQYF
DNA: TGCGCCAGCAGCCAACTGACAGGGACTGAGACAGATACGCAGTATTTT

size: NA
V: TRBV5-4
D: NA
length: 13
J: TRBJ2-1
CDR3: CASRRLTNLEQFF
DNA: TGTGCCAGCAGGAGGCTAACTAATCTTGAGCAGTTCTTC

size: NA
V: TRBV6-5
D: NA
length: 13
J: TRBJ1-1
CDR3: CASSYSANTEAFF
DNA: TGTGCCAGCAGTTACTCGGCGAACACTGAAGCTTTCTTT

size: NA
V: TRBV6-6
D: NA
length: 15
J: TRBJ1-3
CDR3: CASSYSDLTGNTIYF
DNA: TGTGCCAGCAGTTACTCGGACTTGACAGGAAACACCATATATTTT

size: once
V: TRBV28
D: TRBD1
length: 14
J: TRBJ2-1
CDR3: CASSHDRELNEQFF
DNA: TGTGCCAGCAGCCACGACAGGGAGCTAAATGAGCAGTTCTTC

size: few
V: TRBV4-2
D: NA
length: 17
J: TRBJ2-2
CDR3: CASSQDENLVVSRELFF
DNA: TGTGCCAGCAGCCAAGATGAGAACTTAGTAGTAAGCAGGGAGCTGTTTTTT

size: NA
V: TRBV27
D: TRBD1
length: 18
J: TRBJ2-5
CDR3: CASSVLPGQGLFGETQYF
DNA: TGTGCCAGCAGTGTCCTACCGGGACAGGGTTTGTTCGGGGAGACCCAGTACTTC

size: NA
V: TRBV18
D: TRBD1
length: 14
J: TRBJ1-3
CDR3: CASSPDRAGNTIYF
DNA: TGTGCCAGCTCACCAGACAGGGCTGGAAACACCATATATTTT

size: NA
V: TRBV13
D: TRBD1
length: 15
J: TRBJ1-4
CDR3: CASRGDDRGDEKLFF
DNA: TGTGCCAGCAGGGGAGACGACAGGGGTGATGAAAAACTGTTTTTT

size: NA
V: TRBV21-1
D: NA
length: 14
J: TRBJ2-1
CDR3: CASSPGQVVYEQFF
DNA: TGTGCCAGCAGTCCGGGACAGGTTGTGTATGAGCAGTTCTTC

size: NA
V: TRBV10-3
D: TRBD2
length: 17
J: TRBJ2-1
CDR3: CAISESGGSGRYNEQFF
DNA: TGTGCCATCAGTGAGTCTGGAGGTAGCGGGAGATACAATGAGCAGTTCTTC

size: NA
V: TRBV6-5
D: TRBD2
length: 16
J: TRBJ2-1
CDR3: CASSWTSGNQYNEQFF
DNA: TGTGCCAGCAGTTGGACTAGCGGGAACCAATACAATGAGCAGTTCTTC